Presented here are 7 T cell receptor beta chains from one specimen sequenced in a study of low-dose radiotherapy and immunotherapy resistance in tumors. Gene-specific TRAV and TRBV primers were used for first-strand cDNA, covering alpha and beta chains. An approximately 19-cycle PCR with a constant-region primer and V-primer adapter amplified TCRs. TCRdb reprocessed the reads via MiXCR and lists one record per CDR3 protein. The sample lists 18,000 or so distinct CDR3 sequences, 74% seen once, with roughly an eighth in the top ten. These receptors all come from a human donor with advanced metastatic prostate, ovarian, gallbladder or colorectal cancer (not recorded which). This table probably holds off-target reads from a library built for another chain.

V gene TRBV25-1 combines with J gene TRBJ2-1; 11 bases map to TRBD2. With V trimmed by 5 bases and J by 4 bases, 7 bases remained unmatched. The length of the CDR3 is 16 residues. Germline V gene data show CDR1 as MGHDK and CDR2 as SYGVNS. The CDR3 here is CASSPLAGGTYNEQFF. The CDR3 DNA reads TGTGCCAGCAGTCCGTTAGCGGGAGGGACATACAATGAGCAGTTCTTC.

The V gene is TRBV27, the J gene TRBJ2-3; D is undetermined. Germline V gene lookup returns CDR1 MNHEY and CDR2 SMNVEV (reference sequence). V was cut by 7 bases and J by 2 bases, with 10 bases left in between. The CDR3 sequence is 13 residues long. CDR3 nucleotide sequence: TGTGCCAGCACCAGATCCATCACAGATACGCAGTATTTT. Protein: CASTRSITDTQYF.

On this clonotype: The DNA is omitted, as the CDR3 cannot be located on it reliably, and the CDR3 follows TCRdb's listing. The chain joins TRBV28 to TRBJ2-2. The CDR3 totals 13 residues, both ends included. Germline values: CDR1 MDHEN, CDR2 SYDVKM. The CDR3 loop reads CATSQNTGELFFF.

This rearrangement joins TRBV20-1 to TRBJ2-1; 12 bases fit TRBD2. V was pared by 6 bases and J by 5 bases, with 5 bases of the junction left unmatched. Germline CDR1 DFQATT, CDR2 SNEGSKA (reference sequence). The CDR3 totals 14 residues. Here the CDR3 DNA reads TGCAGTGCACCACTAGCGGGAGGTAACAATGAGCAGTTCTTC. The encoded protein is CSAPLAGGNNEQFF.

The CDR3 nucleotides read TGTGCCAGCAGCGCGCTAGCGGGAGGGATGTACACCGGGGAGCTGTTTTTT. Translating it yields CASSALAGGMYTGELFF. The J gene is TRBJ2-2, the V gene TRBV11-2; 12 bases are a match to TRBD2. Germline lookup yields CDR1 SGHAT and CDR2 FQNNGV. Unmatched junction bases numbered 7, after V lost 5 bases and J lost 3 bases. This CDR3 is 17 amino acids long.

This rearrangement joins TRBV18 to TRBJ2-1; 8 nucleotides align to TRBD2. The CDR3 runs 20 residues. Trimming cost V 4 bases and J 0 bases; bases outside gene matches: 17. CDR1 is KGHSH, CDR2 LQKENI, per germline. As DNA, the CDR3 is TGTGCCAGCTCACGGATGGTCGGTACTAGCGGTGGTAGCTCCTACAATGAGCAGTTCTTC. Residues: CASSRMVGTSGGSSYNEQFF.

This clonotype was counted a few times. The chain carries TRBV6-5 and TRBJ2-1; TRBD1 or TRBD2 may be the D gene (6 bases each). Germline CDR1 and CDR2: MNHEY and SVGAGI. This CDR3 has 16 residues. Trimming pared 6 bases from V and 6 bases from J, leaving 21 bases between. CDR3 DNA sequence: TGTGCCAGCAGAAGGGGGACTCCCGGAGGGGGCAATGAGCAGTTCTTC. Protein sequence: CASRRGTPGGGNEQFF.